These T cell receptor beta chains were read from a single sample in a study of beta chain features in type 1 diabetes. Libraries were prepared by immunoSEQ multiplex PCR; TCRdb keeps only in-frame clonotypes and omits some of them. The sample contains hundreds of thousands of clones, around 16% of which appear only once. Sequencing was performed on naive CD4+ T cells from blood. These receptors came from a man younger than 30 in good health. CDR3s include the opening cysteine and the closing phenylalanine or tryptophan. Fields, in order: J gene, D gene, V gene, clone size, CDR3 DNA, CDR3 protein. A D gene is named only where the DNA matches it firmly. Clone size, where shown, is once, few, many, or a class for clones that have expanded.

TRBJ2-1	TRBD2	TRBV12-5	.	TGTGCTAGTGGTTTGGTACTAGGCGGGAGGGGGCATTTTGAGCAGTTCTTC	CASGLVLGGRGHFEQFF
TRBJ2-5	TRBD2	TRBV7-6	.	TGTGCCAGCAGCCGAAGAGCATCGGGACTAGCGGGAGGAGAGACCCAGTACTTC	CASSRRASGLAGGETQYF
TRBJ2-1	.	TRBV6-5	.	TGTGCCAGCAGTCCAGGGTGGGCCTACAATGAGCAGTTCTTC	CASSPGWAYNEQFF
TRBJ2-5	.	TRBV10-3	.	TGTGCCACCCAGGTTAGTGGACACCAAGAGACCCAGTACTTC	CATQVSGHQETQYF
TRBJ2-3	.	TRBV12-5	.	TGTGCTAGTGGTTTGGGGACAAATGGGTTCACAGATACGCAGTATTTT	CASGLGTNGFTDTQYF
TRBJ2-4	.	TRBV2	.	TGTGCCAGCAGTGAGGGGCCGAAAAACATTCAGTACTTC	CASSEGPKNIQYF
TRBJ2-7	TRBD2	TRBV7-2	.	TGTGCCAGCAGCCCCGCTAGCGGGGGGACCTACGAGCAGTACTTC	CASSPASGGTYEQYF
TRBJ2-7	TRBD2	TRBV9	few	TGTGCCAGCAGCGTAGCAGAGCGGGGGCCCTACGAGCAGTACTTC	CASSVAERGPYEQYF
TRBJ1-1	.	TRBV5-1	.	TGCGCCAGCAGCTTGGAAGGGGTTAGGAGCACTGAAGCTTTCTTT	CASSLEGVRSTEAFF
TRBJ1-6	TRBD1	TRBV7-2	.	TGTGCCAGCAGCCCACAGACAGGGTTTGGTTCACCCCTCCACTTT	CASSPQTGFGSPLHF
TRBJ2-7	.	TRBV7-2	.	TGTGCCAGCAGCTTAGTGGCGGGGATCTACGAGCAGTACTTC	CASSLVAGIYEQYF
TRBJ1-4	.	TRBV7-2	once	TGTGCCAGCAGCGCCTCGGTGGGGGCTGGTGAAAAACTGTTTTTT	CASSASVGAGEKLFF
TRBJ2-7	TRBD1	TRBV7-2	.	TGTGCCAGCAGCCCGACAGGGGGCCTCGAGCAGTACTTC	CASSPTGGLEQYF
TRBJ1-2	.	TRBV14	.	TGTGCCAGCAGCCGCCAACCTAACTATGGCTACACCTTC	CASSRQPNYGYTF
TRBJ2-5	.	TRBV6-5	few	TGTGCCAGCAGTTACTCAGGACAGAGGGAGACCCAGTACTTC	CASSYSGQRETQYF
TRBJ2-7	.	TRBV7-2	few	TGTGCCAGCAGCTTAGCAAGGCCACCTCAAGAGCAGTACTTC	CASSLARPPQEQYF
TRBJ1-4	.	TRBV28	few	TGTGCCAGCACCCCTCGGGCGGCTAATGAAAAACTGTTTTTT	CASTPRAANEKLFF
TRBJ2-3	.	TRBV2	.	TGTGCCAGCAGGGCAGCCACTAGCACAGATACGCAGTATTTT	CASRAATSTDTQYF
TRBJ2-3	.	TRBV5-1	few	TGCGCCAGCAGGTCCGGATCTAGCACAGATACGCAGTATTTT	CASRSGSSTDTQYF
TRBJ2-5	.	TRBV5-4	few	TGTGCCAGCAGCTTGGGGCTAGAGGGAGAGACCCAGTACTTC	CASSLGLEGETQYF
TRBJ2-7	.	TRBV30	few	TGTGCCTGGAGAACGGCGTTAGGATGGGGGGACTACGAGCAGTACTTC	CAWRTALGWGDYEQYF
TRBJ2-2	TRBD1	TRBV6-6	few	TGTGCCAGCAGTGCCCGGGACAGGGTGACCGGGGAGCTGTTTTTT	CASSARDRVTGELFF
TRBJ2-1	TRBD2	TRBV7-9	.	TGTGCCAGCAGCTTAGTTGGGACTAGTACCTATGAGCAGTTCTTC	CASSLVGTSTYEQFF